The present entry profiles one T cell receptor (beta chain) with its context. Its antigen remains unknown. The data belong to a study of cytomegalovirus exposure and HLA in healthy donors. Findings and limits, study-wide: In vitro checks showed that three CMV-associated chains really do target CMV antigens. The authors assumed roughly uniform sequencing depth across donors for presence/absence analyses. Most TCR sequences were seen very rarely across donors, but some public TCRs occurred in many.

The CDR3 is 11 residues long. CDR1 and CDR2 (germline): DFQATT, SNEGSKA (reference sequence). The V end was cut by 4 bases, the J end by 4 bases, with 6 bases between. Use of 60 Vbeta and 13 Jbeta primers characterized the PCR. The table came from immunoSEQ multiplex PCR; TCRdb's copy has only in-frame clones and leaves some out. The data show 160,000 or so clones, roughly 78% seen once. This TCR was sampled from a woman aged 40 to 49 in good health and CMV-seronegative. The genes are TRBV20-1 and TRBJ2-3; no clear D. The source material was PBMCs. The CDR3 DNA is TGCAGTGCTACTAGTTCAGATACGCAGTATTTT. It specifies CSATSSDTQYF.